The 7 T cell receptor beta chains reported below all come from one sample, sequenced in a study of T cells in Graves' hyperthyroidism and ophthalmopathy. The investigators amplified TCR beta CDR3 regions from RNA transcripts. HTBI primers were used for first-round RT-PCR of the TCR CDR3. A single record per CDR3 protein comes from TCRdb applying MiXCR to the multiplex PCR reads. The sample includes more than 500,000 distinct CDR3 sequences, 14% to 15% seen only once; the top ten take about 4%. The sample taken for sequencing was blood. These receptor sequences come from a woman aged 35 to 49 with Graves' ophthalmopathy.

In its sample, this clonotype was seen many times. The chain recombines TRBV15 with TRBJ2-7, with D maybe TRBD1 (6 bases). Trimming pared 5 bases from V and 0 bases from J, leaving 14 bases between. CDR3 length equals 15 residues. The V gene's germline CDR1 is LNHNV and CDR2 YYDKDF (reference sequence). The CDR3 region has the DNA TGTGCCACCAGCTGGGGCCCGGACAGCTCCTACGAGCAGTACTTC. This codes for CATSWGPDSSYEQYF.

The DNA for the CDR3 is TGTGCCAGCAGCTTTACGGACTCCTCCCAGTACTTC. Translated, it gives CASSFTDSSQYF. J is TRBJ2-7 and V is TRBV7-2; D possibly corresponds to TRBD2 (5 bases). Germline V CDR1 and CDR2: SGHTA, FQGNSA. The ends were cut back, 3 bases at V and 10 bases at J, with 13 bases in the middle. This CDR3 is 12 amino acids long.

This clonotype was recorded many times. This chain joins TRBV7-4 and TRBJ2-7; 8 nucleotides agree with TRBD1. Germline V gene sequence: CDR1 SGHVT, CDR2 SQSDAQ. The CDR3 has 16 residues. V was pared by 1 base and J by 1 base, with 6 bases of the junction left unmatched. Here the CDR3 reads CASSLGGQGWSYEQYF. CDR3 in DNA: TGTGCCAGCAGCTTAGGAGGACAGGGTTGGTCCTACGAGCAGTACTTC.

This clonotype was seen repeatedly, ten times or more. CDR3: CASSLTFWGFDEQYF. The CDR3 DNA follows: TGTGCCAGCAGCTTAACATTTTGGGGGTTCGACGAGCAGTACTTC. This chain connects TRBV13 to TRBJ2-7, with D possibly called TRBD1 or TRBD2 (5 bases each). In germline, CDR1 is PRHDT, CDR2 FYEKMQ (reference sequence). The CDR3 contains 15 residues. Trimming left V 2 bases short and J 5 bases short, with 16 bases between.

Points on this clonotype: A much larger clone sits a single nucleotide away, making a read error possible. The chain links TRBV6-1 to TRBJ1-1; the D gene is possibly TRBD1 (5 bases). Per the germline V gene, CDR1 is MNHNS and CDR2 is SASEGT. The CDR3 contains 13 residues. The CDR3: CASRVGGSTEASF. Here the CDR3 DNA reads TGTGCCAGCAGAGTGGGGGGGAGCACTGAAGCTTCCTTT.

Only a few counts were recorded for this clonotype. This chain joins TRBV6-2 or TRBV6-3 and TRBJ2-2; TRBD2 is a possible D gene (5 bases). This CDR3 has 16 residues. Trimming removed 5 bases from V and 0 bases from J, with 13 bases in between. Germline V gene sequence: CDR1 MNHEY, CDR2 SVGEGT. The DNA for the CDR3 is TGTGCCAGCAGTCCCCCTGAGGGAGCGAACACCGGGGAGCTGTTTTTT. Amino acid sequence: CASSPPEGANTGELFF.

This clonotype was seen ten or more times. The chain combines TRBV11-2 with TRBJ2-7; D gene uncertain. The CDR3 runs 13 residues. The germline V and J ends were trimmed by 3 bases and 5 bases, with 11 bases remaining between them. Germline V gene sequence: CDR1 SGHAT, CDR2 FQNNGV. The CDR3 DNA sequence: TGTGCCAGCAGCTTTGGGTCCGGCGACGAGCAGTACTTC. It codes for CASSFGSGDEQYF.